This T cell receptor (beta chain) was sequenced in a study of T cell responses to AZD1222 COVID-19 vaccine. About the research overall: Investigators merged groups given second doses at roughly 4 or roughly 12 weeks.

Germline V lookup: CDR1 LGHDT, CDR2 YNNKEL (reference sequence). Trimming shortened V by 2 bases and J by 4 bases, and 11 bases separated the two germline ends. This CDR3 spans 14 amino acids. Study-level results: Repertoire sampling was restricted to post-peak T cell response timepoints. Seropositive at baseline were only a handful of AZD1222 recipients. As reported, nearly half of all spike-specific TCRs target variant regions that are unmutated.

Measured with immunoSEQ multiplex PCR; TCRdb has only the in-frame clones, and not every one. The profile covers about 150,000 clones, with about 80% appearing a single time and roughly 4% taken by the ten largest. With regard to this clone: What it binds is not known.

This TCR was recovered from an adult in good health. The chain joins TRBV3-1 (or the pseudogene TRBV3-2) to TRBJ1-1; the D is unclear. The material was peripheral blood, obtained on day 0 of AZD1222 vaccination. The CDR3 here is CASSQRGLGTEAFF. The CDR3 region has the DNA TGTGCCAGCAGCCAAAGAGGGCTGGGCACTGAAGCTTTCTTT.